One and the same sample provided the 5 T cell receptor beta chains below, sequenced in a study of shared clonotypes between healthy human individuals. Some clones are missing from TCRdb's copy, which holds only in-frame ones; the method was immunoSEQ multiplex PCR. The sample carries 950,000 to 1,300,000 clones, roughly 80% recorded once. The specimen was memory CD4+ T cells sorted from blood. Documented subset: CD45RA-negative fraction. These TCRs come from a man younger than 35 in good health.

The V gene is TRBV6-6, the J gene TRBJ2-5; D is possibly TRBD1 (6 bases). Per the germline V gene, CDR1 is MNHNY and CDR2 is SVGAGI (reference sequence). There are 15 residues in the CDR3. Trimming pared 0 bases from V and 4 bases from J, leaving 12 bases between. The CDR3 reads CASSYSIRGRETQYF. CDR3 in DNA: TGTGCCAGCAGTTACTCGATCAGGGGTAGAGAGACCCAGTACTTC.

V usage is TRBV11-2 and J usage is TRBJ1-2; D perhaps matches TRBD1 (5 bases). Germline V gene sequence: CDR1 SGHAT, CDR2 FQNNGV. The CDR3 spans 12 residues. Trimming removed 4 bases from V and 12 bases from J, with 15 bases in between. CDR3 loop: CASSWSGGSNTF. CDR3 nucleotides: TGTGCCAGCAGCTGGTCGGGGGGTAGTAACACCTTC.

The chain combines TRBV14 with TRBJ2-7, with 8 bases that match TRBD2. The germline gives CDR1 SGHDN, CDR2 FVKESK. This CDR3 is built from 15 residues. The V gene end was trimmed by 2 bases and the J gene end by 2 bases; junction bases not matched to a gene: 5. CDR3 in amino acids: CASSQNPGGAYEQYF. The CDR3 nucleotides are TGTGCCAGCAGCCAAAATCCGGGGGGGGCCTACGAGCAGTACTTC.

The V and J genes are TRBV5-4 and TRBJ2-5; no clear D. The CDR3 length is 15 residues. The germline gives CDR1 SGHNT, CDR2 YYREEE (reference sequence). The germline V and J ends were trimmed by 4 bases and 2 bases, with 15 bases remaining between them. The CDR3 DNA follows: TGTGCCAGCAGCCGAGCATCAGGTTTTCAAGAGACCCAGTACTTC. Translating gives CASSRASGFQETQYF.

Comment on this clone: The sample has other DNA sequences that encode this CDR3 too. The V gene is TRBV30, the J gene TRBJ1-5; D unclear. The V end was cut by 0 bases, the J end by 4 bases, with 7 bases between. Germline CDR1 reads GTSNPN; CDR2 reads SVGIG (reference sequence). The CDR3 is made up of 13 amino acids. The CDR3 nucleotides read TGTGCCTGGAGTGTAGAGGGAAATCAGCCCCAGCATTTT. Protein sequence: CAWSVEGNQPQHF.